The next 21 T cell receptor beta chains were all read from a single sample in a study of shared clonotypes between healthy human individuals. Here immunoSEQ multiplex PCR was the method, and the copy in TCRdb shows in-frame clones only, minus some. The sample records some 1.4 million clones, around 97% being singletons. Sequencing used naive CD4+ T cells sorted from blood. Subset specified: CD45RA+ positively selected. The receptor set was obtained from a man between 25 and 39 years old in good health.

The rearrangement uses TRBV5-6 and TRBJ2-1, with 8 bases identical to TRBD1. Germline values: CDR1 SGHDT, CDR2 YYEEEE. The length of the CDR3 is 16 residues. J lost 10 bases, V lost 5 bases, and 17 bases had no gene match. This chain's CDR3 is CASRDRDRLTRGEQFF. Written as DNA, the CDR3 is TGTGCCAGCAGGGACCGGGACAGGCTCACGAGAGGAGAGCAGTTCTTC.

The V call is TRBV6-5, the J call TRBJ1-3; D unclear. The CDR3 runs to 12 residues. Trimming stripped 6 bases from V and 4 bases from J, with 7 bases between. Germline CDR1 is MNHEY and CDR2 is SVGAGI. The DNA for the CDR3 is TGTGCCAGCAGACCCGGGGGAAACACCATATATTTT. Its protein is CASRPGGNTIYF.

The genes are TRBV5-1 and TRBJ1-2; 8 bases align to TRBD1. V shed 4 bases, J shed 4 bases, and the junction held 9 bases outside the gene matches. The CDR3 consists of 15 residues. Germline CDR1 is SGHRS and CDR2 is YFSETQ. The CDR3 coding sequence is TGCGCCAGCAGCCAGATGACAGGGGCGTCCTATGGCTACACCTTC. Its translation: CASSQMTGASYGYTF.

The CDR3 nucleotides are TGTGCCAGCTCCACGCAGCAAGAGACCCAGTACTTC. Protein product: CASSTQQETQYF. The gene calls are TRBV18 and TRBJ2-5; no definite D call. The CDR3 is 12 residues long. Germline loops: CDR1 KGHSH, CDR2 LQKENI. Trimming took off 6 bases at V and 2 bases at J, with 7 bases between the two ends.

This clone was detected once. The CDR3 DNA sequence: TGTGCCAGCAGCTTAGATTGGGGCTACGAGCAGTACTTC. It yields the protein CASSLDWGYEQYF. V is TRBV11-3 and J is TRBJ2-7; no clear D gene. CDR3 length: 13 residues. Germline CDR1 reads SGHNT; CDR2 reads YENEEA. Trimming took off 0 bases at V and 3 bases at J, with 6 bases between the two ends.

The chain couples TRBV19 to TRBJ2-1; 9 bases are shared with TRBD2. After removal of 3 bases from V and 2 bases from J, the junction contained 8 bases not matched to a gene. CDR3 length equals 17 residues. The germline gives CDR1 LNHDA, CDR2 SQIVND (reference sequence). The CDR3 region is CASSIGRLADTYNEQFF. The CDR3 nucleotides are TGTGCCAGTAGTATTGGTCGACTAGCGGATACCTACAATGAGCAGTTCTTC.

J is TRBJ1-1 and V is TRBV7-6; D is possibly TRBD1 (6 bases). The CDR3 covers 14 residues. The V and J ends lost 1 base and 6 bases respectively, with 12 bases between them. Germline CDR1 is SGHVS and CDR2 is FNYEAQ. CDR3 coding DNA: TGTGCCAGCAGCTTAGATAGGGGGGTCGCTGAAGCTTTCTTT. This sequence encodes CASSLDRGVAEAFF.

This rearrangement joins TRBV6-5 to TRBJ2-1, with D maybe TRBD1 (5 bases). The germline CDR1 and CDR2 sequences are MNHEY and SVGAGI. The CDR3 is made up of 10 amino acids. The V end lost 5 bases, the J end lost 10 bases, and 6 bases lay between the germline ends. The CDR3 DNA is TGTGCCAGCAGTGACAGCGAGCAGTTCTTC. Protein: CASSDSEQFF.

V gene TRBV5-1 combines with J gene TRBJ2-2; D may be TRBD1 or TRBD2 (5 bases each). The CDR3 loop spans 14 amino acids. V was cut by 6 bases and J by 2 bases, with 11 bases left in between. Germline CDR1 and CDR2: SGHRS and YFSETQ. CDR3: CASTGQLNTGELFF. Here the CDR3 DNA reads TGCGCCAGCACGGGGCAGCTAAACACCGGGGAGCTGTTTTTT.

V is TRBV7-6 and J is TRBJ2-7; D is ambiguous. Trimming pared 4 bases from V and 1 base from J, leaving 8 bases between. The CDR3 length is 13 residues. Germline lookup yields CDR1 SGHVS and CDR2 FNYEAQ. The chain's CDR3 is CASSSLSSYEQYF. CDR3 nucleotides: TGTGCCAGCAGCTCTTTATCTTCCTACGAGCAGTACTTC.

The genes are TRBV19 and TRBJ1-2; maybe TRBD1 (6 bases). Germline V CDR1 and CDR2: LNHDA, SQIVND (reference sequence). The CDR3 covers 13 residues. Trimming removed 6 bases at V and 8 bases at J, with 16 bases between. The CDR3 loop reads CASSPVGGRGYTF. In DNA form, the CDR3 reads TGTGCCAGTAGCCCCGTAGGGGGGAGAGGCTACACCTTC.

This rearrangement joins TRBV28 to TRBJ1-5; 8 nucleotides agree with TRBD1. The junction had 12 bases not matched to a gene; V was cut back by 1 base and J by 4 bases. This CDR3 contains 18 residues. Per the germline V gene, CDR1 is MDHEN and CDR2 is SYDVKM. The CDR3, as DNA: TGTGCCAGCAGTTTATCCCCAGGACAGGGTGTAGGTAATCAGCCCCAGCATTTT. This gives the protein CASSLSPGQGVGNQPQHF. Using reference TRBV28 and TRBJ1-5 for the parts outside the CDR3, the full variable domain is DVKVTQSSRYLVKRTGEKVFLECVQDMDHENMFWYRQDPGLGLRLIYFSYDVKMKEKGDIPEGYSVSREKKERFSLILESASTNQTSMYLCASSLSPGQGVGNQPQHFGDGTRLSIL.

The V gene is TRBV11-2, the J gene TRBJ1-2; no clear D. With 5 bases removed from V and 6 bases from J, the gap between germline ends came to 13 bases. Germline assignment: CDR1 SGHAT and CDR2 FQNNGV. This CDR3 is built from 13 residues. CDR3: CASSAEDWHGYTF. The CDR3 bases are TGTGCCAGCAGCGCAGAGGACTGGCATGGCTACACCTTC.

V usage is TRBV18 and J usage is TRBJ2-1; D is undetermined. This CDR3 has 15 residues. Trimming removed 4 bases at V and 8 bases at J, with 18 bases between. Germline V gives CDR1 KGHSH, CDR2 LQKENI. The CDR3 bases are TGTGCCAGCTCACGGTCGAGTTCCCACTCGGATGAGCAGTTCTTC. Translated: CASSRSSSHSDEQFF. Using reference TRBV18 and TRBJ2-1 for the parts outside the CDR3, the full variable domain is NAGVMQNPRHLVRRRGQEARLRCSPMKGHSHVYWYRQLPEEGLKFMVYLQKENIIDESGMPKERFSAEFPKEGPSILRIQQVVRGDSAAYFCASSRSSSHSDEQFFGPGTRLTVL.

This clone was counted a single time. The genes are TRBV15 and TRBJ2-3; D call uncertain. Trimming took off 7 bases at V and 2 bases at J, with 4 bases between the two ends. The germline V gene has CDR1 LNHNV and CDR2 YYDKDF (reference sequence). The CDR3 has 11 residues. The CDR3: CATTSTDTQYF. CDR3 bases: TGTGCCACCACGTCCACAGATACGCAGTATTTT.

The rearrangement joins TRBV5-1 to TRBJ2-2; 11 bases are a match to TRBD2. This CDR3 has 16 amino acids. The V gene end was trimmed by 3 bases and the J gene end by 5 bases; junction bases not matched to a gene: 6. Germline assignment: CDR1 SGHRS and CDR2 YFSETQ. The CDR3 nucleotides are TGCGCCAGCAGCTGGCTAGCGGGAGGTTATACCGGGGAGCTGTTTTTT. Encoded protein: CASSWLAGGYTGELFF. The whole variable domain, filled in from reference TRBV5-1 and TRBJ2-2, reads KAGVTQTPRYLIKTRGQQVTLSCSPISGHRSVSWYQQTPGQGLQFLFEYFSETQRNKGNFPGRFSGRQFSNSRSEMNVSTLELGDSALYLCASSWLAGGYTGELFFGEGSRLTVL.

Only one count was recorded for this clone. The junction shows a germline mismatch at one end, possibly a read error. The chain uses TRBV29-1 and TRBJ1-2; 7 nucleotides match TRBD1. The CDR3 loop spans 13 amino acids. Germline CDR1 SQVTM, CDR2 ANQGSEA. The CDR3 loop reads CSVPDPGTVGLYF. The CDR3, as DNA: TGCAGCGTTCCCGACCCGGGGACAGTTGGACTTTACTTC.

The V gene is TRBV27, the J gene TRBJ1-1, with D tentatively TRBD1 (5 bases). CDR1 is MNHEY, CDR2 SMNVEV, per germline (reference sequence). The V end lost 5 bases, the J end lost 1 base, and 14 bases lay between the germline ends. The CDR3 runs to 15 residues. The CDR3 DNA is TGTGCCAGCAGTCCCCGGGGGATTCGGAACACTGAAGCTTTCTTT. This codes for CASSPRGIRNTEAFF.

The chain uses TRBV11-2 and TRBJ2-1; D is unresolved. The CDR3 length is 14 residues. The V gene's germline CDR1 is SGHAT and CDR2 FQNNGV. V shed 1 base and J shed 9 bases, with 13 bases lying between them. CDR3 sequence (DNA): TGTGCCAGCAGCTTAGTAGGCCCGCGCGCTGAGCAGTTCTTC. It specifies CASSLVGPRAEQFF.

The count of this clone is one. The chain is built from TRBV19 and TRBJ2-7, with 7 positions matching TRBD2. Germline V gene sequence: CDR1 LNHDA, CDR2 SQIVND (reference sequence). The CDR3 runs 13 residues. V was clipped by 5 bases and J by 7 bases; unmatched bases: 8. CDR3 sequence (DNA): TGTGCCAGTAGTCGGGGAGGGGTGTATGAGCAGTACTTC. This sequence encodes CASSRGGVYEQYF.

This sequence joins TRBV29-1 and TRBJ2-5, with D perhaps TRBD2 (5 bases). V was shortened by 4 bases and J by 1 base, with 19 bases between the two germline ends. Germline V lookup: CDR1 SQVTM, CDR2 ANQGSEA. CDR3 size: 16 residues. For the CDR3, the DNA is TGCAGCGTTGCCCGCCCCGCTCGGGAACCCCAAGAGACCCAGTACTTC. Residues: CSVARPAREPQETQYF.